Reported below is one T cell receptor (beta chain). Its matching antigen is unknown. These data are taken from a study of cytomegalovirus exposure and HLA in healthy donors. Study-wide results and caveats: The productive fraction for most TCR beta V segments was about 87% or about 30% in an earlier analysis. In a later analysis, several top co-occurrence clusters appeared linked to parvovirus B19, influenza, CMV and Epstein-Barr virus.

The PCR ran on 60 Vbeta and 13 Jbeta primers. TCRdb keeps only in-frame clones here, not all; method: immunoSEQ multiplex PCR. This table holds over 150,000 clones, 60% to 85% found once. Germline V gene sequence: CDR1 LNHDA, CDR2 SQIVND (reference sequence). The CDR3 totals 12 residues. Trimming cost V 7 bases and J 9 bases; bases outside gene matches: 4. This chain links TRBV19 with TRBJ2-3, with 10 bases fitting TRBD2. Sequenced material: PBMCs. The TCR sequence derives from a male donor in good health and CMV-seronegative. The CDR3 spells CASKREGGTQYF. As DNA, the CDR3 is TGTGCCAGTAAGCGGGAGGGCGGGACGCAGTATTTT.